The rows below give T cell receptor beta chains drawn from one sample of a study of blood T cell repertoires in COVID-19. Generated by immunoSEQ multiplex PCR, the TCRdb table keeps only in-frame clones and is missing some. The sample consists of some 97,000 clones, about nine tenths of them appearing once. The sequenced sample was peripheral blood. The receptors shown here come from a man aged 55 to 70 with acute or convalescent COVID-19. CDR3s include the opening cysteine and the closing phenylalanine or tryptophan. The D gene is left open where the match is weak. Expanded clones get a size class; other rows say once, few or many, or leave the size out.

j_gene | abundance | d_gene | v_gene | CDR3aa | CDR3nt
TRBJ1-1 | NA | TRBD1 | TRBV10-3 | CASVGTGGEGTEAFF | TGTGCCAGCGTCGGGACAGGGGGCGAGGGCACTGAAGCTTTCTTT
TRBJ1-3 | NA | NA | TRBV4-2 | CASSQDPGGVFSGNTIYF | TGTGCCAGCAGCCAAGATCCCGGAGGGGTTTTCTCTGGAAACACCATATATTTT
TRBJ1-3 | NA | TRBD1 | TRBV5-1 | CASSLTGQGGNTIYF | TGCGCCAGCAGCTTGACGGGACAGGGGGGAAACACCATATATTTT
TRBJ2-4 | NA | TRBD1 | TRBV19 | CASSMTGETGNIQYF | TGTGCCAGTAGTATGACAGGGGAAACGGGAAACATTCAGTACTTC
TRBJ2-3 | NA | NA | TRBV7-2 | CASRPPGAGTDTQYF | TGTGCCAGCAGACCCCCAGGGGCTGGCACAGATACGCAGTATTTT
TRBJ1-2 | NA | NA | TRBV15 | CATSRSTTGIYGYTF | TGTGCCACCAGCAGAAGTACAACAGGGATCTATGGCTACACCTTC
TRBJ1-1 | NA | NA | TRBV18 | CASSPGGSLNTEAFF | TGTGCCAGCTCACCAGGGGGGTCCCTGAACACTGAAGCTTTCTTT
TRBJ1-1 | NA | NA | TRBV11-2 | CASTPTGYGEAFF | TGTGCCAGCACCCCGACAGGTTACGGTGAAGCTTTCTTT
TRBJ1-1 | NA | NA | TRBV5-1 | CASSLVPGNTEAFF | TGCGCCAGCAGCTTGGTTCCCGGGAACACTGAAGCTTTCTTT
TRBJ1-4 | NA | NA | TRBV5-1 | CASSLQGGDEKLFF | TGCGCCAGCAGCTTGCAGGGAGGAGATGAAAAACTGTTTTTT
TRBJ1-2 | NA | NA | TRBV5-6 | CASSKEYYGYTF | TGTGCCAGCAGCAAGGAGTACTATGGCTACACCTTC
TRBJ2-2 | NA | TRBD1 | TRBV5-1 | CASSSRQGLSTGELFF | TGCGCCAGCAGCTCCAGACAGGGGCTGAGCACCGGGGAGCTGTTTTTT
TRBJ1-2 | NA | NA | TRBV3-1/TRBV3-2 | CASSQDSRPAGGYTF | TGTGCCAGCAGCCAAGATTCACGGCCGGCAGGGGGCTACACCTTC
TRBJ1-2 | NA | NA | TRBV10-1 | CASSASTGYGYTF | TGCGCCAGCAGTGCCTCTACTGGCTATGGCTACACCTTC
TRBJ1-1 | few | TRBD1 | TRBV5-1 | CASSSRDRGYTEAFF | TGCGCCAGCAGCTCCAGGGACAGGGGGTACACTGAAGCTTTCTTT
TRBJ1-1 | once | NA | TRBV13 | CASSSRTGTEAFF | TGTGCCAGCAGCTCCCGGACGGGGACTGAAGCTTTCTTT
TRBJ1-1 | once | NA | TRBV7-2 | CASSLGHLGLNTEAFF | TGTGCCAGCAGCTTAGGACATCTGGGGCTGAACACTGAAGCTTTCTTT
TRBJ2-2 | NA | TRBD1 | TRBV5-4 | CASSSGGQRNTGELFF | TGTGCCAGCAGCTCAGGGGGACAGAGGAACACCGGGGAGCTGTTTTTT
TRBJ2-7 | NA | NA | TRBV5-1 | CASSLYYEQYF | TGCGCCAGCAGCTTGTATTACGAGCAGTACTTC
TRBJ1-5 | NA | NA | TRBV30 | CAWAPGARQPQHF | TGTGCCTGGGCTCCAGGGGCTCGGCAGCCCCAGCATTTT
TRBJ2-1 | NA | NA | TRBV6-4 | CASSDSSLNEQFF | TGTGCCAGCAGTGACTCGAGTTTGAATGAGCAGTTCTTC
TRBJ2-5 | once | NA | TRBV3-1/TRBV3-2 | CASSQEVGVPQETQYF | TGTGCCAGCAGCCAAGAGGTGGGAGTTCCCCAAGAGACCCAGTACTTC
TRBJ1-1 | NA | NA | TRBV9 | CASSGTLFQNTEAFF | TGTGCCAGCAGCGGCACACTATTTCAGAACACTGAAGCTTTCTTT
TRBJ2-1 | once | NA | TRBV5-4 | CASSSDSGGNYNEQFF | TGTGCCAGCAGCTCCGACTCCGGCGGAAACTACAATGAGCAGTTCTTC
TRBJ1-2 | once | NA | TRBV12-3/TRBV12-4 | CASSFKGGGYTF | TGTGCCAGCAGTTTTAAAGGAGGTGGCTACACCTTC
TRBJ2-2 | NA | NA | TRBV15 | CATSRAGSNTGELFF | TGTGCCACCAGCAGAGCGGGGTCTAACACCGGGGAGCTGTTTTTT
TRBJ2-1 | NA | TRBD1 | TRBV7-2 | CASSWGQGPYNEQFF | TGTGCCAGCAGCTGGGGACAGGGCCCCTACAATGAGCAGTTCTTC
TRBJ2-1 | NA | TRBD1 | TRBV12-5 | CASGSFQGDYNEQFF | TGTGCTAGTGGTTCGTTCCAGGGGGACTACAATGAGCAGTTCTTC
TRBJ1-1 | NA | NA | TRBV7-9 | CASSPRRAGINTEAFF | TGTGCCAGCAGCCCCCGCCGGGCGGGGATAAACACTGAAGCTTTCTTT
TRBJ1-6 | once | TRBD1 | TRBV6-5 | CASSYDRGNSPLHF | TGTGCCAGCAGTTACGACAGGGGTAATTCACCCCTCCACTTT
TRBJ1-1 | NA | NA | TRBV7-7 | CASSASAGTEAFF | TGTGCCAGCAGCGCCAGTGCGGGCACTGAAGCTTTCTTT
TRBJ1-1 | once | NA | TRBV6-1 | CASSEVPGYTEAFF | TGTGCCAGCAGTGAAGTACCGGGTTACACTGAAGCTTTCTTT
TRBJ2-5 | few | TRBD1 | TRBV25-1 | CASSGGQGPQETQYF | TGTGCCAGCAGTGGAGGACAGGGACCTCAAGAGACCCAGTACTTC
TRBJ1-5 | NA | TRBD1 | TRBV19 | CASSLQGQAQPQHF | TGTGCCAGTAGTCTACAGGGGCAAGCTCAGCCCCAGCATTTT
TRBJ1-3 | NA | NA | TRBV12-5 | CASGLGGSGNTIYF | TGTGCTAGTGGTTTGGGAGGGTCTGGAAACACCATATATTTT
TRBJ1-1 | NA | TRBD1 | TRBV6-5 | CASRRTGRNTEAFF | TGTGCCAGCAGGAGGACAGGGAGGAACACTGAAGCTTTCTTT
TRBJ1-1 | NA | TRBD1 | TRBV6-5 | CASRGTGMNTEAFF | TGTGCCAGCAGGGGGACAGGCATGAACACTGAAGCTTTCTTT
TRBJ1-2 | NA | NA | TRBV7-2 | CASSPGTNYGYTF | TGTGCCAGCAGCCCCGGGACTAACTATGGCTACACCTTC
TRBJ1-2 | NA | NA | TRBV7-2 | CASSGSGGRDGYTF | TGTGCCAGCAGCGGCAGCGGGGGAAGGGATGGCTACACCTTC
TRBJ2-1 | NA | TRBD2 | TRBV30 | CAWRGTSGGYNEQFF | TGTGCCTGGAGGGGAACTAGCGGGGGATACAATGAGCAGTTCTTC